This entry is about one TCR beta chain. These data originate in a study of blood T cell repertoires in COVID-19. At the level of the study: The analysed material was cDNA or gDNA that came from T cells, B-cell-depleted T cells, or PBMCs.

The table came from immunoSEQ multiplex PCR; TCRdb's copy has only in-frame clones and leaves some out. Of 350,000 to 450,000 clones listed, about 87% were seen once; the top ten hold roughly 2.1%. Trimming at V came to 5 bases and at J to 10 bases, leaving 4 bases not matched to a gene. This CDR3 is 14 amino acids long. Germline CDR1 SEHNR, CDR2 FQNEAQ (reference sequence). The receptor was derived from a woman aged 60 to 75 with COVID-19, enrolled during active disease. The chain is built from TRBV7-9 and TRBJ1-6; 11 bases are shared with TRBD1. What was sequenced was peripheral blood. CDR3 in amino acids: CASSRGQGGSPLHF. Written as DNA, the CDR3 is TGTGCCAGCAGCAGGGGACAGGGGGGCTCACCCCTCCACTTT.